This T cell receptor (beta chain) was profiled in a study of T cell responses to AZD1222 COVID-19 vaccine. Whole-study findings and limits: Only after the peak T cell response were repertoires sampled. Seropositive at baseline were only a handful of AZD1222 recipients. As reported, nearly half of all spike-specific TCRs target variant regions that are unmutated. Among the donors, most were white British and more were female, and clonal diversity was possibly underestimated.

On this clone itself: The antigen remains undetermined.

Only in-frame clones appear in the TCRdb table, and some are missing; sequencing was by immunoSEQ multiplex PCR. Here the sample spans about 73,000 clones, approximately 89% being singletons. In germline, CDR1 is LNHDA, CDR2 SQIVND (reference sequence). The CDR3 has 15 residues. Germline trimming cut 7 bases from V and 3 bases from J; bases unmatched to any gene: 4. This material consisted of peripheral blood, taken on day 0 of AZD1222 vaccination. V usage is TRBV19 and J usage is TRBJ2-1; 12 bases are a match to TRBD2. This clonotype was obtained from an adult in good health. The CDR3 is CASMGLAGYYNEQFF. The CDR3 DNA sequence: TGTGCCAGTATGGGACTAGCGGGCTACTACAATGAGCAGTTCTTC.